This TCR beta chain is from a study of Tregs in tolerant kidney transplant recipients. The table came from immunoSEQ multiplex PCR; TCRdb's copy has only in-frame clones and leaves some out. The table has tens of thousands of clones, 98% seen once. Unstimulated regulatory T cells (CD4+CD25+CD127-), CD4+CD25- non-regulatory cells, CD4 and CD8 cells were FACS-sorted from thawed PBMCs. Study outcomes and limitations: Findings come from small patient numbers and require larger validation.

Points on this clone: Antigen specificity is unknown.

The CDR3 is 17 residues long. The V end lost 2 bases, the J end lost 0 bases, and 14 bases lay between the germline ends. The germline CDR1 and CDR2 sequences are GTSNPN and SVGIG (reference sequence). Sequenced material: CD4+ T cells from blood, taken before the transplant. This clonotype originated in a human donor who received a combined kidney and bone marrow transplant. The V and J genes are TRBV30 and TRBJ1-6; the D is unclear. As DNA, the CDR3 is TGTGCCTGGAGTCCCTCGCGTTCGAGCTCCTATAATTCACCCCTCCACTTT. The encoded protein is CAWSPSRSSSYNSPLHF.